A selection of T cell receptor beta chains follows, all from one sample in a study of blood T cells in healthy people across ages. TCRdb independently ran MiXCR on the 5' RACE reads; one entry per CDR3 protein. The sample has over a million distinct CDR3 sequences, approximately 43% seen once. Sequencing was done on a sample of blood. The receptors shown here come from a woman between 18 and 29 years old in good health. The CDR3 runs from the conserved cysteine through the conserved F or W. A D gene is named only where the DNA matches it firmly. The size entry is marked missing in some rows and otherwise reads once, few, many or a size class.

TRBJ1-2,few,NA,TRBV7-9,CASSGRGRGYTF,TGTGCCAGCAGCGGCAGGGGCCGTGGCTACACCTTC
TRBJ1-1,many,TRBD1,TRBV12-3/TRBV12-4,CASRAGGAGTEAFF,TGTGCCAGCAGGGCAGGGGGCGCGGGCACTGAAGCTTTCTTT
TRBJ2-5,many,TRBD2,TRBV7-2,CASSLNEGRGGETQYF,TGTGCCAGCAGCTTAAATGAGGGGCGCGGGGGAGAGACCCAGTACTTC
TRBJ1-1,few,NA,TRBV7-2,CASSLDDRTFPSGAFF,TGTGCCAGCAGCTTAGATGATAGGACATTCCCCTCGGGAGCTTTCTTT
TRBJ2-1,few,TRBD2,TRBV20-1,CSVKRAGGLYNEQFF,TGCAGTGTCAAGCGAGCGGGGGGCCTCTACAATGAGCAGTTCTTC
TRBJ2-7,many,NA,TRBV10-3,CAISESSRPGGFDEQYF,TGTGCCATCAGTGAGTCGTCCCGTCCGGGGGGCTTCGACGAGCAGTACTTC
TRBJ2-1,NA,TRBD2,TRBV4-2,CASSQEVGLDYNEQFF,TGTGCCAGCAGCCAAGAAGTGGGACTAGACTACAATGAGCAGTTCTTC
TRBJ2-3,few,TRBD1,TRBV12-3/TRBV12-4,CASSFLSDRGFSDTQYF,TGTGCCAGCAGTTTTTTATCCGACAGGGGTTTTTCAGATACGCAGTATTTT
TRBJ1-2,few,NA,TRBV29-1,CSVARDINYGYTF,TGCAGCGTTGCCCGGGACATTAACTATGGCTACACCTTC
TRBJ1-5,NA,TRBD1,TRBV10-3,CATSGSNTGGQPQHF,TGTGCCACGTCGGGGTCGAACACAGGGGGCCAGCCCCAGCATTTT
TRBJ2-1,many,TRBD1,TRBV29-1,CSVLRQGVINEQFF,TGCAGCGTTCTGAGACAGGGAGTCATCAATGAGCAGTTCTTC
TRBJ2-3,few,NA,TRBV25-1,CASSESILDRPLLPQYF,TGTGCCAGCAGTGAATCAATACTAGATCGGCCGCTCTTGCCGCAGTATTTT
TRBJ2-5,NA,NA,TRBV4-3,CASSHQTKETQYF,TGCGCCAGCAGCCACCAGACTAAAGAGACCCAGTACTTC
TRBJ1-4,NA,TRBD1,TRBV6-2/TRBV6-3,CASSYSTGTGDEKLFF,TGTGCCAGCAGTTACTCAACCGGGACAGGGGACGAAAAACTGTTTTTT
TRBJ2-3,NA,NA,TRBV7-2,CASSLGLARLIDTQYF,TGTGCCAGCAGCTTAGGGCTAGCGCGCCTCATAGATACGCAGTATTTT
TRBJ2-5,once,NA,TRBV5-1,CASSLDWGRETQYF,TGCGCCAGCAGCTTGGATTGGGGGCGAGAGACCCAGTACTTC
TRBJ2-7,NA,NA,TRBV6-2/TRBV6-3,CASSYPRATYEQYF,TGTGCCAGCAGTTACCCCAGGGCTACCTACGAGCAGTACTTC
TRBJ2-3,few,NA,TRBV2,CASSGVSSTDTQYF,TGTGCCAGCAGCGGGGTATCTAGCACAGATACGCAGTATTTT
TRBJ2-7,many,NA,TRBV27,CASSLIGGYEQYF,TGTGCCAGCAGTTTAATAGGGGGTTACGAGCAGTACTTC
TRBJ2-5,NA,TRBD1,TRBV3-1,CASSLHTGAGETQYF,TGTGCCAGCAGCTTGCACACAGGGGCAGGAGAGACCCAGTACTTC
TRBJ1-1,few,NA,TRBV30,CAGRAASGAFF,TGTGCCGGGAGAGCTGCCAGCGGGGCTTTCTTT
TRBJ2-7,NA,NA,TRBV28,CASSKGPITYEQYF,TGTGCCAGTTCGAAAGGACCGATTACCTACGAGCAGTACTTC
TRBJ1-5,NA,NA,TRBV27,CASSGSYGTNQPQHF,TGTGCCAGCAGTGGGTCCTATGGTACCAATCAGCCCCAGCATTTT
TRBJ1-1,NA,TRBD1,TRBV4-3,CASSPSGQGTEAFF,TGCGCCAGCAGCCCCTCCGGACAGGGGACTGAAGCTTTCTTT
TRBJ1-2,few,NA,TRBV5-1,CASSLGSVRDGYTF,TGCGCCAGCAGCTTGGGGTCTGTTCGGGATGGCTACACCTTC
TRBJ2-7,NA,NA,TRBV5-6,CASSSVLHEQYF,TGTGCCAGCAGCTCCGTTCTCCACGAGCAGTACTTC
TRBJ2-5,NA,TRBD2,TRBV3-1,CASSQAGGRQETQYF,TGTGCCAGCAGCCAAGCGGGGGGGCGGCAAGAGACCCAGTACTTC
TRBJ2-2,NA,TRBD1,TRBV5-5,CASSLGDRINTGELFF,TGTGCCAGCAGCTTGGGGGACAGGATCAACACCGGGGAGCTGTTTTTT
TRBJ2-7,NA,TRBD2,TRBV28,CAGTPSGSGNEQYF,TGTGCCGGAACCCCTAGCGGGAGTGGTAATGAGCAGTACTTC
TRBJ2-5,NA,NA,TRBV7-2,CASSLRPPGGETQYF,TGTGCCAGCAGCTTAAGGCCCCCCGGAGGAGAGACCCAGTACTTC
TRBJ2-4,NA,TRBD1,TRBV5-1,CASSLPGQEQYF,TGCGCCAGCAGCTTACCGGGACAGGAGCAGTACTTC
TRBJ2-3,NA,NA,TRBV2,CASIRASTDTQYF,TGTGCCAGCATAAGGGCTAGCACAGATACGCAGTATTTT
TRBJ2-5,few,NA,TRBV12-3/TRBV12-4,CASNLGYQETQYF,TGTGCCAGCAACCTAGGGTACCAAGAGACCCAGTACTTC